The entry below gives a single TCR beta chain sequence along with its context. This entry comes from a study of blood T cell repertoires in COVID-19. Study details: Both acute and convalescent COVID-19 samples were obtained from the United States, Italy and Spain.

As processed by the authors: Reference gene primer amplification gave estimated nucleated cell counts. Sequenced by immunoSEQ multiplex PCR; TCRdb stores in-frame clones only, minus some. Clone size and the V and J calls come from that table; the DNA yielded D and trimming. This table has about 410,000 clones, just over 85% appearing once. Germline values: CDR1 ENHRY, CDR2 SYGVKD. The V end lost 4 bases, the J end lost 0 bases, and 24 bases lay between the germline ends. The CDR3 runs to 19 residues. Sequencing input: peripheral blood. This receptor was obtained from a woman aged 25 to 39 with active or convalescent COVID-19. The rearrangement joins TRBV10-3 to TRBJ1-2; possible D gene TRBD1, 5 bases. The CDR3 nucleotides read TGTGCCATCAGTGCCAGTGGGACTTCTCAAGACGGGGCTAACTATGGCTACACCTTC. Protein sequence: CAISASGTSQDGANYGYTF.